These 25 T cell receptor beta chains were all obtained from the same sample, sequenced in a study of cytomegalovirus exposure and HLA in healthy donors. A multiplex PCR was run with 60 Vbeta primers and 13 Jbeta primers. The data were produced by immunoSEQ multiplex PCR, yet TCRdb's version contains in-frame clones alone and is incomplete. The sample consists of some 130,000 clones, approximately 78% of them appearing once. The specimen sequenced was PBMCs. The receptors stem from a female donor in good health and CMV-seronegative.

CDR3 protein: CASVEGSPSYEQYF. The DNA of the CDR3 is TGTGCCAGCGTCGAAGGGAGCCCCTCCTACGAGCAGTACTTC. This chain connects TRBV28 to TRBJ2-7, with D perhaps matching TRBD2 (5 bases). The V and J ends lost 8 bases and 0 bases respectively, with 14 bases between them. CDR1 and CDR2 (germline): MDHEN, SYDVKM. The CDR3 has 14 residues.

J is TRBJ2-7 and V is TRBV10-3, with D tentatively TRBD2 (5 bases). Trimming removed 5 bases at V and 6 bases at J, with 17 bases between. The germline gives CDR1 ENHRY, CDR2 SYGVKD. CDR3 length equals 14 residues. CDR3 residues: CAISPAALLPEQYF. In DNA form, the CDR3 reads TGTGCCATCAGTCCAGCGGCCTTACTCCCCGAGCAGTACTTC.

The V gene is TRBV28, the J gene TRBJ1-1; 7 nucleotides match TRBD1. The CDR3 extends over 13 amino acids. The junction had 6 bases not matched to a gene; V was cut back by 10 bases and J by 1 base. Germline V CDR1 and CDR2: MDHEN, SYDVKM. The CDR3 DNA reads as TGTGCCATTCAGGACAGGACGAACACTGAAGCTTTCTTT. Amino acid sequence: CAIQDRTNTEAFF.

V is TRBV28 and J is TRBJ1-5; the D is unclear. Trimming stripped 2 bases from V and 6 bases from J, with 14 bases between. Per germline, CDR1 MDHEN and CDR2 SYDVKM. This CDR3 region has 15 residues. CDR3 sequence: CASSLKIVGGQPQHF. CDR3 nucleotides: TGTGCCAGCAGTTTAAAGATAGTGGGAGGTCAGCCCCAGCATTTT.

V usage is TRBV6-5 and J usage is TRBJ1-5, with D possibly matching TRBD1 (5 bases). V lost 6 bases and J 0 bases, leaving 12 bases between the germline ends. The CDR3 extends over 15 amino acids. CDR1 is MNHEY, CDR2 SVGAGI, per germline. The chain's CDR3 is CASRRQPDSNQPQHF. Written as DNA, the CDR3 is TGTGCCAGCAGAAGACAGCCGGATAGCAATCAGCCCCAGCATTTT.

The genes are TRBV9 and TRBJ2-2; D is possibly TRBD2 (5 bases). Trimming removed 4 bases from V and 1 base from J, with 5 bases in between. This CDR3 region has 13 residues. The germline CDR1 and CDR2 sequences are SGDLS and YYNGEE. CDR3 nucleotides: TGTGCCAGCAGCCGGGAGAACACCGGGGAGCTGTTTTTT. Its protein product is CASSRENTGELFF.

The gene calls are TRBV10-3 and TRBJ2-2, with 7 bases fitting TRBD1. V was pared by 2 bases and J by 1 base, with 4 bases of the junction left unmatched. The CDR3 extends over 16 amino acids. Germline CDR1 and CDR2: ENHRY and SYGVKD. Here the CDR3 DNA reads TGTGCCATCAGTGAGGCTAGGGACAGGAACACCGGGGAGCTGTTTTTT. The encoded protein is CAISEARDRNTGELFF.

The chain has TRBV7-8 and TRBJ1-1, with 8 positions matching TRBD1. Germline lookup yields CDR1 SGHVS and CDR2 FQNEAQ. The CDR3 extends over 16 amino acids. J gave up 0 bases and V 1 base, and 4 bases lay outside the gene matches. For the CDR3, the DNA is TGTGCCAGCAGCTTAGGACAGGGGATGATGAACACTGAAGCTTTCTTT. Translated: CASSLGQGMMNTEAFF.

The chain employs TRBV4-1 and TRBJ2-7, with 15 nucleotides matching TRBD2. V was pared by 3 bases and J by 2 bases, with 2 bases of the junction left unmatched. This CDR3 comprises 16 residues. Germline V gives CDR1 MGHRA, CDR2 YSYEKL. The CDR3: CASSHGTSGRTYEQYF. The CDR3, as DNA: TGCGCCAGCAGCCATGGGACTAGCGGGAGGACCTACGAGCAGTACTTC.

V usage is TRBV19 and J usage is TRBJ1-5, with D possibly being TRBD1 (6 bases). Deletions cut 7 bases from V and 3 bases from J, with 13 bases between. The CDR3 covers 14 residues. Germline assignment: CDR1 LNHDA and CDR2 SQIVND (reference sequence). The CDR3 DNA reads TGTGCCAGTAACCACAGGGCCATCAATCAGCCCCAGCATTTT. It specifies CASNHRAINQPQHF.

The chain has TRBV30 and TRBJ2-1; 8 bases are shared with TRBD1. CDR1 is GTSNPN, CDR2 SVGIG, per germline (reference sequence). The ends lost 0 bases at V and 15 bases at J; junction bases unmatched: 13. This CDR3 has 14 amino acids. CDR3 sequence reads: CAWSVPSVTGGGFF. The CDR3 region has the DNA TGTGCCTGGAGTGTACCCTCTGTTACAGGGGGTGGGTTCTTC.

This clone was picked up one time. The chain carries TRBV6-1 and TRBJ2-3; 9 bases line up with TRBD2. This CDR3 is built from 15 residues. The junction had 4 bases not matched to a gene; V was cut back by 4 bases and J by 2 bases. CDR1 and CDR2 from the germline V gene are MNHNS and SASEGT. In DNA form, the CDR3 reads TGTGCCAGCAGTGTGGCGGGAGGGTACACAGATACGCAGTATTTT. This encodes CASSVAGGYTDTQYF.

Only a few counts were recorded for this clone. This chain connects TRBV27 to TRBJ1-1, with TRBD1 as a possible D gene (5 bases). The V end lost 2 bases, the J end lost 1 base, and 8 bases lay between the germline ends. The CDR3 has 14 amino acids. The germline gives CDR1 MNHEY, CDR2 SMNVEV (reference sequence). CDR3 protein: CASSLSQGNTEAFF. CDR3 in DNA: TGTGCCAGCAGTTTAAGTCAGGGGAACACTGAAGCTTTCTTT.

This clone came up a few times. CDR3 coding DNA: TGTGCTAGTGGTCCGACTAGCGGGGCCTACAATGAGCAGTTCTTC. Its protein product is CASGPTSGAYNEQFF. The genes are TRBV12-5 and TRBJ2-1, with 11 bases matching TRBD2. Germline values: CDR1 LGHNT, CDR2 FRNRAP. This CDR3 is 15 amino acids long. Losses at the gene ends were 5 bases for V and 2 bases for J; bases not matched to a gene: 2.

The CDR3 DNA reads TGCAGCGTTGATGGGCGTGAGCAGTTCTTC. It codes for CSVDGREQFF. The chain employs TRBV29-1 and TRBJ2-1; D is unresolved. Per germline, CDR1 SQVTM and CDR2 ANQGSEA. CDR3 length: 10 amino acids. V was cut by 3 bases and J by 9 bases, with 6 bases left in between.

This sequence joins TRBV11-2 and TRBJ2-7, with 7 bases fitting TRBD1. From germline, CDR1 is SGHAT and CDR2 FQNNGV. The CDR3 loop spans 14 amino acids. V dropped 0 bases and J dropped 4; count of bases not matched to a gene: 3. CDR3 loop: CASSLDRGSYEQYF. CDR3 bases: TGTGCCAGCAGCTTAGACAGGGGGTCGTACGAGCAGTACTTC.

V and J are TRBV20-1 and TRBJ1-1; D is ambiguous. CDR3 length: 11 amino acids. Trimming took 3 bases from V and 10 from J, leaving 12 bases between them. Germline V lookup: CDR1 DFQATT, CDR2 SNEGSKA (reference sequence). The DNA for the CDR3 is TGCAGTGCTAGTCTCGGGAAGGGAGCTTTCTTT. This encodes CSASLGKGAFF.

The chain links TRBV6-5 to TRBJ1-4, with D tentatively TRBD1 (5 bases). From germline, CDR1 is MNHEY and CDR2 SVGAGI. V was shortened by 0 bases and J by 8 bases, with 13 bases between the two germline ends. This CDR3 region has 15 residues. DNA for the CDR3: TGTGCCAGCAGTTACTCGAGTTTGCAGGGCGAAAAACTGTTTTTT. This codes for CASSYSSLQGEKLFF.

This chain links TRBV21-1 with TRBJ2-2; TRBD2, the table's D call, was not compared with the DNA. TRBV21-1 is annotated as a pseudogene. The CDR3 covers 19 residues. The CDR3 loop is CASSKDPLAWRAWTGELFF. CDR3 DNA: TGTGCCAGCAGCAAAGATCCGCTGGCTTGGAGGGCCTGGACCGGGGAGCTGTTTTTT.

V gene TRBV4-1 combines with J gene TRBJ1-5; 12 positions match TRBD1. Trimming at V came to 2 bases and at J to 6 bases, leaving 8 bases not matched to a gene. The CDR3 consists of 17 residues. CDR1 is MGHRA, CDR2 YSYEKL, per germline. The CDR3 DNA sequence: TGCGCCAGCAGCCAACTGGGACAGGGGGCCTTCGGTCAGCCCCAGCATTTT. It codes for CASSQLGQGAFGQPQHF.

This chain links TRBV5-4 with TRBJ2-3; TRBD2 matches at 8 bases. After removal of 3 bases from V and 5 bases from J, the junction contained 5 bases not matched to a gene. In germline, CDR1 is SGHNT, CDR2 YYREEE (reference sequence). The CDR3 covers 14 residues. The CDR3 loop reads CASSWAGGGDTQYF. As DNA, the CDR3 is TGTGCCAGCAGCTGGGCGGGAGGTGGAGATACGCAGTATTTT.

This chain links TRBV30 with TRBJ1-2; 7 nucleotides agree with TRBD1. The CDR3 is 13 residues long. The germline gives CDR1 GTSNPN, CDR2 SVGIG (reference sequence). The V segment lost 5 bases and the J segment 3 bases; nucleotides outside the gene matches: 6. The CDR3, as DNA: TGTGCCTGGCGGAGGGGGCGCGACTATGGCTACACCTTC. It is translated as CAWRRGRDYGYTF.

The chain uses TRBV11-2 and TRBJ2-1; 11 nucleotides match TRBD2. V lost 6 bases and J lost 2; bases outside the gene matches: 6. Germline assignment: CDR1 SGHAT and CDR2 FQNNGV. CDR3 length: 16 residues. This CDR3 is CASSPGLAGAYNEQFF. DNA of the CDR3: TGTGCCAGCAGTCCCGGACTAGCGGGCGCCTACAATGAGCAGTTCTTC.

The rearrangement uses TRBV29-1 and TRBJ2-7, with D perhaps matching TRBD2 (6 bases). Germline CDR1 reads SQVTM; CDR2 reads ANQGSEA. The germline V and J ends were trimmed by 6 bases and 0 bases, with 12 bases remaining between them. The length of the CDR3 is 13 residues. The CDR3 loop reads CSVRGAASYEQYF. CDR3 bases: TGCAGCGTACGCGGGGCAGCCTCCTACGAGCAGTACTTC.

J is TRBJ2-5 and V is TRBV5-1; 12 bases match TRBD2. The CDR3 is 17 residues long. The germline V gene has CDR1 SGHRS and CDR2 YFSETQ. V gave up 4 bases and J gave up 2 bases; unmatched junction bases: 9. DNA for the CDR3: TGCGCCAGCAGCCTGGCGGGACTAGCGGGTGAACAAGAGACCCAGTACTTC. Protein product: CASSLAGLAGEQETQYF.